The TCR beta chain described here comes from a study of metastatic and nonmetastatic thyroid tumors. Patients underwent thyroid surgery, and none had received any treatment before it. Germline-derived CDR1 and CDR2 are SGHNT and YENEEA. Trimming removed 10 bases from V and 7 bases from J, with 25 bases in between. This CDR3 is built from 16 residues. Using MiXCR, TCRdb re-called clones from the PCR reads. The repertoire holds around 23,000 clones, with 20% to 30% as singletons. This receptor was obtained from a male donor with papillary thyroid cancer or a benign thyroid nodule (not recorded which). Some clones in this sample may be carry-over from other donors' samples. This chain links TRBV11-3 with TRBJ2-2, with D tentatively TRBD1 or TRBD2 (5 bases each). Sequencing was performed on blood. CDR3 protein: CAIRPRDQAIDGELFF. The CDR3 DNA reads TGTGCCATCAGGCCCCGGGACCAGGCCATCGACGGGGAGCTGTTTTTT.